This T cell receptor (beta chain) was recorded in a study of CD8 T cells in Susac syndrome (dated by TCRdb to the late 2010s). Study-wide context: Repertoire sequencing was used to test whether CD8+ T cell activation and differentiation in Susac syndrome was antigen driven.

High-throughput TCR beta sequencing profiled peripheral blood CD8+ and CD4+ T cells from healthy donors, Susac syndrome patients and multiple sclerosis patients. Treatment-naive patients with stable or active relapsing-remitting disease fulfilling revised McDonald criteria were used as multiple sclerosis controls. CD8+ TEMRA cells were enriched by FACS, while bulk CD8+ and CD4+ T cells were purified by magnetic negative isolation. Blood was drawn into EDTA tubes, processed within 24 hours, and PBMCs were isolated by density gradient centrifugation. PBMCs intended for TCR sequencing were cryopreserved in liquid nitrogen and were subsequently thawed in a 37 degrees C water bath. A purity of at least 90% was achieved for sorted or isolated CD4+, CD8+ and CD8+ TEMRA cells. RNA was extracted using the RNeasy kit, and roughly 0.5 to 1 ug of the RNA was reverse transcribed with random hexamers. The immunoSEQ multiplex PCR assay, covering 54 Vbeta and 13 Jbeta segments, was used to amplify TCR beta CDR3 regions. PCR amplification bias was corrected using a synthetic template baseline for primer optimization and computational correction. Concerning the study's data processing: Reads were annotated to V, D and J genes according to IMGT and were analyzed with immunoSEQ Analyzer, with only productive sequences retained. To calculate clonality, Shannon entropy was normalized by log2 of the number of productive unique sequences and then subtracted from one. Public and private clones were assessed among the 100 most prevalent clones of each patient and control. Susac-specific clones were defined as absent from healthy and MS cohorts, around 1,000 published viral clones and other ImmuneACCESS disease sequences. The raw public data were reprocessed by TCRdb itself: fastp quality trimming at Q25, MiXCR clonotype calling, in-frame beta chains only. Rows with a matching CDR3 protein are joined into one entry that keeps the most common DNA and genes. Here the V and J calls rest on TCRdb's processing, not on the authors' analysis. In this sample the table shows over 150,000 distinct CDR3 sequences, approximately 93% of which occur a single time. The top ten clones comprise around 0.09% of the sample.

Study-wide findings and limitations: The number of individuals in the TCR sequencing and HLA analysis was recognized as being relatively small.

Remarks on this clonotype: The target of this receptor is not known. No qualities accompany the bases; no much larger clone lies one base away.

The trim is 4 bases for V and 1 base for J, with a gap of 7 bases between the germline ends. Measured from the cysteine to the phenylalanine, the CDR3 is 14 residues long. Only CDR3 DNA is held: 42 bases, read in frame from base 1. Looking up the germline V gene yields CDR1 MNHEY and CDR2 SVGAGI. The receptor comes from a human donor with multiple sclerosis. The specimen was CD4+ T cells from PBMCs. This receptor chain uses TRBV6-5 and TRBJ2-2, with no D gene named confidently. The bases are TGTGCCAGCAGTTGGCAGGTGAACACCGGGGAGCTGTTTTTT. It is translated as CASSWQVNTGELFF.